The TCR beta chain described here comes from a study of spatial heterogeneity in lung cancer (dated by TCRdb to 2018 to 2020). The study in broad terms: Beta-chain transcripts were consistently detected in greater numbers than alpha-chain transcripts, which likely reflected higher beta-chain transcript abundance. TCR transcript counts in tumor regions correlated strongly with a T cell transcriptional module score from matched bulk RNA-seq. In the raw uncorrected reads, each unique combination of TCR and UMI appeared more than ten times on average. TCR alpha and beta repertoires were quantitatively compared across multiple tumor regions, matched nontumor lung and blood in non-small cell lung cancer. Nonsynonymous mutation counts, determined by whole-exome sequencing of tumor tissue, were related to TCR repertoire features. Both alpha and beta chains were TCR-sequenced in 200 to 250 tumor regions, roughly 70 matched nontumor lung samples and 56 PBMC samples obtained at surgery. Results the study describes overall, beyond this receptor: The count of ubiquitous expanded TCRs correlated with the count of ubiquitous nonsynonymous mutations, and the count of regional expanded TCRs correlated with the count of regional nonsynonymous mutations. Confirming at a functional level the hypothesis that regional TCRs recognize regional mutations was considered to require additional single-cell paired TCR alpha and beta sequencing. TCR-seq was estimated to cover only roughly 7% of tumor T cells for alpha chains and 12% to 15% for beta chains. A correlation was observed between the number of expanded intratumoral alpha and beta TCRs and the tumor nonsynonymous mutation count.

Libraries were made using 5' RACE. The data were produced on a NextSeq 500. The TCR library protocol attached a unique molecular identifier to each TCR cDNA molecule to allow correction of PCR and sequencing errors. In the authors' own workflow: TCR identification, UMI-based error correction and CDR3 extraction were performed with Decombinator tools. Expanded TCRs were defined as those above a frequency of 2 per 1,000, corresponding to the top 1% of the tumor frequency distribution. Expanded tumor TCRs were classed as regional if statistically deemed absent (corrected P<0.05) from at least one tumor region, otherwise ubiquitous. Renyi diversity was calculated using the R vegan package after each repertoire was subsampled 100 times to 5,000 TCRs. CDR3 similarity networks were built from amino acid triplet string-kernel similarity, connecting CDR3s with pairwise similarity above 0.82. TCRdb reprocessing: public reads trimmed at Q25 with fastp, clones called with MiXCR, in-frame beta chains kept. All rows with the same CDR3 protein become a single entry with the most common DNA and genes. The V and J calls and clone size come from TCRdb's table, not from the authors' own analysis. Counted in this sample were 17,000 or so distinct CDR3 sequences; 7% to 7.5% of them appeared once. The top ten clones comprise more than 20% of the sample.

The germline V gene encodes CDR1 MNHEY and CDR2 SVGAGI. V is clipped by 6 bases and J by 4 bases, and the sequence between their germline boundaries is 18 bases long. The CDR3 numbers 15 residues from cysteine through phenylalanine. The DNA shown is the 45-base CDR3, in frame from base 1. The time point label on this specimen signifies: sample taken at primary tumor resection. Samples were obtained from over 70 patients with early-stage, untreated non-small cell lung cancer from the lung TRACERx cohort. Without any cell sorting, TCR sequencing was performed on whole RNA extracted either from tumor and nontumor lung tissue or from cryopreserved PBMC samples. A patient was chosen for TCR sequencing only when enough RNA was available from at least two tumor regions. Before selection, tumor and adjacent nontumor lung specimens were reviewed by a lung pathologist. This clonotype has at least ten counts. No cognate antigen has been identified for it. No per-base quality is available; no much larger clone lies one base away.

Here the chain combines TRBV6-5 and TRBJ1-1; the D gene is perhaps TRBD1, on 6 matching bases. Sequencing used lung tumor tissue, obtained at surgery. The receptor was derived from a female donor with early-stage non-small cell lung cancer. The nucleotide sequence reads TGTGCCAGCAGCATCCGATTGGGGGGCGTCACTGAAGCTTTCTTT. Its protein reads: CASSIRLGGVTEAFF.